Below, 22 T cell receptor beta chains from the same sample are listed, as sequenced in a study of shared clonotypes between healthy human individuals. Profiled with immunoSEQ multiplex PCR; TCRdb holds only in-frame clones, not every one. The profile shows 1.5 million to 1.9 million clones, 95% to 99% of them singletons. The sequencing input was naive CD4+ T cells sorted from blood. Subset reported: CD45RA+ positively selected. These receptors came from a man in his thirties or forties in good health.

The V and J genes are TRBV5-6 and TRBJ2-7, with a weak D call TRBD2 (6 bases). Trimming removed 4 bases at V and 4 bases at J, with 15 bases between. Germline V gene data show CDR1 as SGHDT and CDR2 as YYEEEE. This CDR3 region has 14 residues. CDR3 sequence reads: CASSPPRDFYEQYF. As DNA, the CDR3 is TGTGCCAGCAGCCCACCCAGGGACTTTTACGAGCAGTACTTC.

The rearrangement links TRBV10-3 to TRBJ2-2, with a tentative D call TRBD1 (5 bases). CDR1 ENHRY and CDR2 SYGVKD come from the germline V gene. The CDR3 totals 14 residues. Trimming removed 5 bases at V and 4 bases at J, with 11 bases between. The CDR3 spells CAISPGMATGELFF. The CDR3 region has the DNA TGTGCCATCAGTCCAGGGATGGCCACCGGGGAGCTGTTTTTT.

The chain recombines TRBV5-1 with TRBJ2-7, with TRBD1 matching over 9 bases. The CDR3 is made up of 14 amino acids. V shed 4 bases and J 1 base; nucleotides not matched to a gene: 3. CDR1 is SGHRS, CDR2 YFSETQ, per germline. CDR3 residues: CASSGGQGSYEQYF. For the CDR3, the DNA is TGCGCCAGCAGCGGTGGACAGGGGTCCTACGAGCAGTACTTC. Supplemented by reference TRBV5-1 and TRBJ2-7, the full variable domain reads KAGVTQTPRYLIKTRGQQVTLSCSPISGHRSVSWYQQTPGQGLQFLFEYFSETQRNKGNFPGRFSGRQFSNSRSEMNVSTLELGDSALYLCASSGGQGSYEQYFGPGTRLTVT.

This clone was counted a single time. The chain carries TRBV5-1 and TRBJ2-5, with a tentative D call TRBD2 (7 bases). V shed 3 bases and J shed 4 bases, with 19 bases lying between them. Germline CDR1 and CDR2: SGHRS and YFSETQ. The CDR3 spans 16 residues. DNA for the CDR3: TGCGCCAGCAGCTATAGAAGCCGGGGGGCTGGAGAGACCCAGTACTTC. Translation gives CASSYRSRGAGETQYF.

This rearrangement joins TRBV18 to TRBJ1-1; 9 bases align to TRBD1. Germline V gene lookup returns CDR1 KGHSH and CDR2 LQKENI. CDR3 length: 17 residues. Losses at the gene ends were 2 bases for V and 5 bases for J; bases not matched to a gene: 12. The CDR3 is CASSPLYRGQALTEAFF. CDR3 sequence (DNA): TGTGCCAGCTCACCATTGTACAGGGGGCAAGCCCTAACTGAAGCTTTCTTT.

CDR3 protein: CASSETGGHNEQFF. The CDR3 nucleotides are TGTGCCAGCAGCGAGACGGGGGGGCACAATGAGCAGTTCTTC. This chain uses TRBV9 with TRBJ2-1; TRBD2 matches 8 bases. The V segment lost 3 bases and the J segment 5 bases; nucleotides outside the gene matches: 4. The CDR3 runs 14 residues. CDR1 SGDLS and CDR2 YYNGEE come from the germline V gene.

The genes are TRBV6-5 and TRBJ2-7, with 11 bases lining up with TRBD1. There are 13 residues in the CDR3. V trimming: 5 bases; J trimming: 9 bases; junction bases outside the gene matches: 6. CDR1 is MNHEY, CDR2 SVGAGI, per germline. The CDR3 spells CASSIGTGGAQYF. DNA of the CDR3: TGTGCCAGCAGTATCGGGACAGGGGGAGCGCAGTACTTC.

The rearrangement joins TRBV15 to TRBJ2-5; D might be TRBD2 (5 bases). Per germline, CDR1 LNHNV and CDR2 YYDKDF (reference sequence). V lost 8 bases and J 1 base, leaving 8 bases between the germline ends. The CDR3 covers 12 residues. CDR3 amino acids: CATEGSQETQYF. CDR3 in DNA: TGTGCCACCGAGGGCAGCCAAGAGACCCAGTACTTC.

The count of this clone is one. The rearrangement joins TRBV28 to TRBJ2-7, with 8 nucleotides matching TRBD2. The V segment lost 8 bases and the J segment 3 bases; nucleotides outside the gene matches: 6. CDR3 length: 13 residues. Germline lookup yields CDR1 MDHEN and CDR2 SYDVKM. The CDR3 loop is CASSNREGYEQYF. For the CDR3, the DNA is TGTGCCAGCTCCAATCGGGAGGGCTACGAGCAGTACTTC.

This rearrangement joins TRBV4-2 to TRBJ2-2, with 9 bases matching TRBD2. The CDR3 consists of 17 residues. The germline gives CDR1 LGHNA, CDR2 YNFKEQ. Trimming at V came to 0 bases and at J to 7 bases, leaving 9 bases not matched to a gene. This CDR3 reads CASSQEENSGSGGELFF. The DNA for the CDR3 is TGTGCCAGCAGCCAAGAAGAGAATAGCGGGAGCGGCGGGGAGCTGTTTTTT.

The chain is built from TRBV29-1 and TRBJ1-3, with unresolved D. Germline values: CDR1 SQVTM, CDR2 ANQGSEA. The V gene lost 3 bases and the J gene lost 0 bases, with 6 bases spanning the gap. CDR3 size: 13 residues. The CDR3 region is CSVDGISGNTIYF. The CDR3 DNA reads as TGCAGCGTTGATGGGATCTCTGGAAACACCATATATTTT.

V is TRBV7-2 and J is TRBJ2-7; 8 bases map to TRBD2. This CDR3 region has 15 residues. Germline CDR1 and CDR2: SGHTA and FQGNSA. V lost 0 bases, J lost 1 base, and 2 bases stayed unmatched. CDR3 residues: CASSLALADSYEQYF. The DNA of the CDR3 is TGTGCCAGCAGCTTAGCACTAGCGGATTCCTACGAGCAGTACTTC.

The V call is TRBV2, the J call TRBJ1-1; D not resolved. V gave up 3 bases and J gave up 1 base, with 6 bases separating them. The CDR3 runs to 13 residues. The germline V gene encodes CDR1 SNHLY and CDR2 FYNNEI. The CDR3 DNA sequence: TGTGCCAGCAGTGAGGCCACGAACACTGAAGCTTTCTTT. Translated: CASSEATNTEAFF.

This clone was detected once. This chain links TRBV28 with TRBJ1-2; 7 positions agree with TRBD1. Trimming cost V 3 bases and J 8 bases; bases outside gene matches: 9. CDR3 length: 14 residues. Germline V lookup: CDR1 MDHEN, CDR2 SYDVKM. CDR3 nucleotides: TGTGCCAGCAGTTTGGGACAGAGAATTAAGGGCTACACCTTC. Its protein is CASSLGQRIKGYTF.

The CDR3 DNA sequence: TGTGCTAGTGCGGGGACAGGGGCTAACGAGCAGTACTTC. Its translation is CASAGTGANEQYF. The rearrangement joins TRBV12-5 to TRBJ2-7, with 10 nucleotides matching TRBD1. The CDR3 consists of 13 residues. CDR1 and CDR2 (germline): LGHNT, FRNRAP. With V trimmed by 7 bases and J by 5 bases, 5 bases remained unmatched.

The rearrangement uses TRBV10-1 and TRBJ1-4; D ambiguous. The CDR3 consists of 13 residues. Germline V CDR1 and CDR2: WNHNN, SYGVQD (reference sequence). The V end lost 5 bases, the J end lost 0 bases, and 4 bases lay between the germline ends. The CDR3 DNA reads TGCGCCAGCAGTCAGGCAACTAATGAAAAACTGTTTTTT. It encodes CASSQATNEKLFF.

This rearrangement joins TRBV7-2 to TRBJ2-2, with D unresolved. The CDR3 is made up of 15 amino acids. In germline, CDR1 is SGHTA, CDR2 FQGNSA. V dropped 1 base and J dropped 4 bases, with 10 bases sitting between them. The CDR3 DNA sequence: TGTGCCAGCAGCTTAGGGCGGCTGGGCACCGGGGAGCTGTTTTTT. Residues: CASSLGRLGTGELFF.

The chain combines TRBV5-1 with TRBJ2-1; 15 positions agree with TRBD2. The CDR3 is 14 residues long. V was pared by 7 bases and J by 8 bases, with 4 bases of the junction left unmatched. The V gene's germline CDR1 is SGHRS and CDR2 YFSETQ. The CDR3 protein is CASGLAGGPYEQFF. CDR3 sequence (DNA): TGCGCCAGCGGACTAGCGGGAGGGCCCTATGAGCAGTTCTTC.

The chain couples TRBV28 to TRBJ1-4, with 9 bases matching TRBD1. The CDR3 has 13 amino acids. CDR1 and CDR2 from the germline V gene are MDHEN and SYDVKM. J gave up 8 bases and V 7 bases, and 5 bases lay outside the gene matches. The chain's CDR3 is CASTTGTGEKLFF. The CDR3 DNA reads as TGTGCCAGCACCACCGGGACAGGGGAAAAACTGTTTTTT.

The CDR3 reads CASTRTGELFF. The CDR3 nucleotides are TGTGCCAGTACAAGGACCGGGGAGCTGTTTTTT. The gene calls are TRBV19 and TRBJ2-2, with D unclear. Deletions cut 7 bases from V and 5 bases from J, with 5 bases between. CDR3 length: 11 amino acids. Germline CDR1 reads LNHDA; CDR2 reads SQIVND (reference sequence). Drawing the rest from reference TRBV19 and TRBJ2-2, the complete variable domain is DGGITQSPKYLFRKEGQNVTLSCEQNLNHDAMYWYRQDPGQGLRLIYYSQIVNDFQKGDIAEGYSVSREKKESFPLTVTSAQKNPTAFYLCASTRTGELFFGEGSRLTVL.

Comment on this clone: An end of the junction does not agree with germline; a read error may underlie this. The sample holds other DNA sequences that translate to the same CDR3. This CDR3 reads CSAGETYEQYF. In nucleotides, the CDR3 is TGCAGTGCTGGAGAGACCTACGAGCAGTACTTC. The chain couples TRBV20-1 to TRBJ2-7; D unclear. The CDR3 contains 11 residues. Germline assignment: CDR1 DFQATT and CDR2 SNEGSKA (reference sequence).

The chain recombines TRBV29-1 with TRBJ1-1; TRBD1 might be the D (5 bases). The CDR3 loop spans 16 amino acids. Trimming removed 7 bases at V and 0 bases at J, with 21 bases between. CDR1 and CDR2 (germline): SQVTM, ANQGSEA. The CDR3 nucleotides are TGCAGCGCCCTCGGGCAGGGAATTACCTTGAACACTGAAGCTTTCTTT. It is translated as CSALGQGITLNTEAFF.